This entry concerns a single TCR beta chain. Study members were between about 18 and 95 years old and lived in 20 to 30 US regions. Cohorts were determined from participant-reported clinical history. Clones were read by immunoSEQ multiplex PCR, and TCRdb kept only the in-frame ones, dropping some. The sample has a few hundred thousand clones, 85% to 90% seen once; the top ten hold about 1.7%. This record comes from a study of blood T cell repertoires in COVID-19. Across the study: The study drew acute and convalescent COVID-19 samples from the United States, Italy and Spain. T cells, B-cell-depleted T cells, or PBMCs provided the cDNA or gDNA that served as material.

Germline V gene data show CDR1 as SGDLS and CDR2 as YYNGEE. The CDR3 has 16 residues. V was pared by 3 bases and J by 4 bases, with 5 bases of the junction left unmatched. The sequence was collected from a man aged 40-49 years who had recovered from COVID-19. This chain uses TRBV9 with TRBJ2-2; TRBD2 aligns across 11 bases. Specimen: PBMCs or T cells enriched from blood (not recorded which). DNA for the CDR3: TGTGCCAGCAGCGGAGGACTAGCGGGTCTCACCGGGGAGCTGTTTTTT. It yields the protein CASSGGLAGLTGELFF. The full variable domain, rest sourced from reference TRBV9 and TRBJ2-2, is DSGVTQTPKHLITATGQRVTLRCSPRSGDLSVYWYQQSLDQGLQFLIQYYNGEERAKGNILERFSAQQFPDLHSELNLSSLELGDSALYFCASSGGLAGLTGELFFGEGSRLTVL.